The 30 T cell receptor beta chains in this list originate from one sample, sequenced in a study of blood T cell repertoires in COVID-19. Sequencing used immunoSEQ multiplex PCR; TCRdb keeps in-frame clones, though not all of them. The table shows approximately 85,000 clones, with approximately 90% occurring only once. The sequenced material came from peripheral blood. These receptor sequences come from a man between 50 and 59 years old with acute or convalescent COVID-19.

This chain uses TRBV6-2 or TRBV6-3 with TRBJ2-3; TRBD2 aligns across 12 bases. Germline-derived CDR1 and CDR2 are MNHEY and SVGEGT. J was trimmed by 6 bases and V by 6 bases; bases with no gene match: 7. The CDR3 has 15 amino acids. The chain's CDR3 is CASSPSGGALDTQYF. The CDR3, as DNA: TGTGCCAGCAGCCCTAGCGGGGGGGCCTTGGATACGCAGTATTTT.

The chain recombines TRBV7-9 with TRBJ2-7; 7 bases agree with TRBD2. CDR1 and CDR2 (germline): SEHNR, FQNEAQ (reference sequence). The CDR3 length is 16 residues. V lost 0 bases, J lost 7 bases, and 12 bases stayed unmatched. The CDR3 DNA reads as TGTGCCAGCAGCTTAGCGGTGGGCGGGAGCGTACGGGAGCAGTACTTC. This translates into CASSLAVGGSVREQYF.

The chain uses TRBV7-9 and TRBJ2-7; maybe TRBD1 (6 bases). Looked up from germline, CDR1 is SEHNR and CDR2 is FQNEAQ (reference sequence). Between the trimmed V and J ends, which lost 5 bases and 1 base, there was a span of 12 bases. The CDR3 sequence is 14 residues long. The CDR3 region has the DNA TGTGCCAGCAGCCTCTCGACAGGTTCCTACGAGCAGTACTTC. Its translation is CASSLSTGSYEQYF.

This sequence joins TRBV5-8 and TRBJ2-3, with 7 bases fitting TRBD2. The CDR3 extends over 15 amino acids. Germline CDR1 is SGHTS and CDR2 is YDEGEE. Trimming removed 4 bases from V and 6 bases from J; junction bases left unmatched: 11. CDR3: CASSGGGGAGDTQYF. In DNA, the CDR3 is TGTGCCAGCAGCGGGGGGGGTGGGGCCGGTGATACGCAGTATTTT.

The chain uses TRBV6-5 and TRBJ1-1, with D possibly matching TRBD1 (5 bases). Between the trimmed V and J ends, which lost 7 bases and 0 bases, there was a span of 15 bases. The germline V gene encodes CDR1 MNHEY and CDR2 SVGAGI. This CDR3 spans 15 amino acids. CDR3 region: CASNPDRRVNTEAFF. DNA of the CDR3: TGTGCCAGCAACCCAGATCGCAGGGTGAACACTGAAGCTTTCTTT.

The sample holds one count of this clone. This chain's CDR3 is CASSSPWGGLTEAFF. The CDR3 region has the DNA TGTGCCAGCAGTTCCCCCTGGGGGGGTTTAACTGAAGCTTTCTTT. V usage is TRBV25-1 and J usage is TRBJ1-1, with D possibly TRBD1 on 5 matching bases. The ends were cut back, 5 bases at V and 5 bases at J, with 18 bases in the middle. There are 15 residues in the CDR3. Germline-derived CDR1 and CDR2 are MGHDK and SYGVNS.

The V and J genes are TRBV5-1 and TRBJ2-3, with 8 bases aligning to TRBD2. Germline assignment: CDR1 SGHRS and CDR2 YFSETQ. This CDR3 is 15 amino acids long. After removal of 4 bases from V and 1 base from J, the junction contained 5 bases not matched to a gene. CDR3 sequence reads: CASSPGGERTDTQYF. The CDR3 nucleotides are TGCGCCAGCAGCCCCGGGGGGGAACGCACAGATACGCAGTATTTT.

V is TRBV5-4 and J is TRBJ2-1; 8 bases agree with TRBD2. This CDR3 spans 15 amino acids. Germline values: CDR1 SGHNT, CDR2 YYREEE (reference sequence). V shed 0 bases, J shed 6 bases, and the junction held 5 bases outside the gene matches. The CDR3 coding sequence is TGTGCCAGCAGCTTGGCGGGAGGGCTGGGCAATGAGCAGTTCTTC. Its translation is CASSLAGGLGNEQFF.

This chain uses TRBV4-3 with TRBJ2-6; D is perhaps TRBD2 (5 bases). Germline V gene data show CDR1 as LGHNA and CDR2 as YSLEER. Trimming cost V 2 bases and J 0 bases, with 11 bases left between them. The CDR3 has 17 amino acids. The CDR3 DNA is TGCGCCAGCAGCCAACGGACTCCACACTCTGGGGCCAACGTCCTGACTTTC. Translation: CASSQRTPHSGANVLTF.

The CDR3 DNA follows: TGTGCCACCAGTGACACGGGACAGGGGGCGAGAAGGAATGAGCAGTTCTTC. This sequence encodes CATSDTGQGARRNEQFF. V is TRBV24-1 and J is TRBJ2-1; TRBD1 matches 12 bases. V gave up 4 bases and J gave up 7 bases; unmatched junction bases: 10. Germline CDR1 reads KGHDR; CDR2 reads SFDVKD. CDR3 length equals 17 residues.

This rearrangement joins TRBV18 to TRBJ1-6; TRBD1 matches 7 bases. Germline-derived CDR1 and CDR2 are KGHSH and LQKENI. With 4 bases clipped from V and 6 bases from J, the junction kept 3 bases outside the gene matches. There are 14 residues in the CDR3. This chain's CDR3 is CASSREGANSPLHF. The CDR3 coding sequence is TGTGCCAGCTCACGTGAGGGGGCTAATTCACCCCTCCACTTT.

This clone was detected a few times. The chain couples TRBV5-1 to TRBJ1-1; D ambiguous. The germline V and J ends were trimmed by 5 bases and 0 bases, with 8 bases remaining between them. The CDR3 consists of 13 residues. In germline, CDR1 is SGHRS, CDR2 YFSETQ. CDR3 bases: TGCGCCAGCAGAGGAGGTCTGAACACTGAAGCTTTCTTT. Protein sequence: CASRGGLNTEAFF.

CDR3 protein: CSASGPGPYEAFF. CDR3 nucleotides: TGCAGTGCTAGTGGTCCAGGGCCCTATGAAGCTTTCTTT. This rearrangement joins TRBV20-1 to TRBJ1-1, with D tentatively TRBD1 (5 bases). CDR1 is DFQATT and CDR2 is SNEGSKA in the germline V gene (reference sequence). This CDR3 region has 13 residues. V dropped 3 bases and J dropped 7 bases, with 15 bases sitting between them.

V gene TRBV28 combines with J gene TRBJ2-6; tentative D call: TRBD1 (6 bases). This CDR3 has 18 residues. The V end was cut by 3 bases, the J end by 2 bases, with 17 bases between. CDR1 and CDR2 (germline): MDHEN, SYDVKM. CDR3: CASSFPQGKGTGANVLTF. CDR3 DNA sequence: TGTGCCAGCAGTTTCCCCCAGGGGAAGGGGACTGGGGCCAACGTCCTGACTTTC.

V gene TRBV6-5 combines with J gene TRBJ1-5; weak D call: TRBD1 (5 bases). CDR1 is MNHEY and CDR2 is SVGAGI in the germline V gene. The CDR3 extends over 13 amino acids. Trimming removed 8 bases from V and 5 bases from J, with 13 bases in between. CDR3 sequence: CASQTEVHQPQHF. The CDR3 coding sequence is TGTGCCAGCCAGACAGAAGTGCATCAGCCCCAGCATTTT.

The chain combines TRBV18 with TRBJ1-2; D remains ambiguous. Germline-derived CDR1 and CDR2 are KGHSH and LQKENI. The ends were cut back, 2 bases at V and 3 bases at J, with 7 bases in the middle. This CDR3 comprises 13 residues. The CDR3 DNA follows: TGTGCCAGCTCACCAGAGGTCGACTATGGCTACACCTTC. Its translation: CASSPEVDYGYTF.

The chain is built from TRBV23-1 and TRBJ2-4; D is perhaps TRBD1 (6 bases). TRBV23-1 is reported as an ORF; its role is uncertain. CDR3 length equals 17 residues. The germline V and J ends were trimmed by 3 bases and 0 bases, with 15 bases remaining between them. CDR3 sequence (DNA): TGCGCCAGCAGTCAGACAAGACAGGCCCTAGCCAAAAACATTCAGTACTTC. The encoded protein is CASSQTRQALAKNIQYF.

The chain recombines TRBV10-3 with TRBJ2-1; 10 bases are a match to TRBD1. Per germline, CDR1 ENHRY and CDR2 SYGVKD. The V gene end was trimmed by 6 bases and the J gene end by 8 bases; junction bases not matched to a gene: 10. The CDR3 runs 15 residues. The CDR3 protein is CAIRGEGQGIYEQFF. CDR3 DNA: TGTGCCATCAGAGGAGAGGGACAGGGGATCTATGAGCAGTTCTTC.

The chain joins TRBV19 to TRBJ2-1; 8 nucleotides align to TRBD2. There are 15 residues in the CDR3. Germline V CDR1 and CDR2: LNHDA, SQIVND (reference sequence). V shed 0 bases and J 8 bases; nucleotides not matched to a gene: 6. The CDR3 is CASSIDRGGRDEQFF. The CDR3 bases are TGTGCCAGTAGTATAGATCGGGGGGGTCGGGATGAGCAGTTCTTC.

The chain combines TRBV4-3 with TRBJ1-2; D ambiguous. Deletions cut 3 bases from V and 4 bases from J, with 15 bases between. The germline V gene encodes CDR1 LGHNA and CDR2 YSLEER. This CDR3 has 15 residues. The CDR3 spells CASSQEGDRIYGYTF. The DNA of the CDR3 is TGCGCCAGCAGCCAGGAAGGAGACCGAATCTATGGCTACACCTTC.

Turning to this clone: Other DNA sequences from this sample encode an identical CDR3 as well. The chain recombines TRBV24-1 with TRBJ1-2, with a tentative D call TRBD1 (6 bases). This CDR3 comprises 15 residues. CDR1 KGHDR and CDR2 SFDVKD come from the germline V gene. Trimming stripped 4 bases from V and 2 bases from J, with 13 bases between. The CDR3 loop is CATSDPRGANYGYTF. The CDR3 nucleotides read TGTGCCACCAGTGACCCGCGGGGGGCCAACTATGGCTACACCTTC.

The chain recombines TRBV15 with TRBJ1-5; 10 bases map to TRBD1. Germline CDR1 reads LNHNV; CDR2 reads YYDKDF (reference sequence). V shed 2 bases, J shed 5 bases, and the junction held 3 bases outside the gene matches. The CDR3 covers 15 residues. The CDR3 region has the DNA TGTGCCACCAGCAGATCCGGGACAGGGGATCAGCCCCAGCATTTT. Its translation: CATSRSGTGDQPQHF.

The rearrangement links TRBV11-2 to TRBJ2-7, with 7 bases identical to TRBD2. Germline CDR1 and CDR2: SGHAT and FQNNGV. The CDR3 covers 14 residues. Losses at the gene ends were 4 bases for V and 6 bases for J; bases not matched to a gene: 9. The CDR3 DNA follows: TGTGCCAGCAGCTCCCCAACGTGGGGGGGCGAGCAGTACTTC. It yields the protein CASSSPTWGGEQYF.

This clone appeared once. V gene TRBV28 combines with J gene TRBJ2-1; 7 bases match TRBD2. The germline CDR1 and CDR2 sequences are MDHEN and SYDVKM. V gave up 7 bases and J gave up 1 base; unmatched junction bases: 7. The CDR3 is 15 residues long. The CDR3 DNA reads TGTGCCAGCAACCAGGGACTACCATCCTACAATGAGCAGTTCTTC. It is translated as CASNQGLPSYNEQFF.

This chain links TRBV3-1 (or the pseudogene TRBV3-2) with TRBJ2-7; 7 bases map to TRBD1. J lost 2 bases, V lost 4 bases, and 5 bases had no gene match. There are 14 residues in the CDR3. Germline V gene lookup returns CDR1 LGHDT and CDR2 YNNKEL (reference sequence). This CDR3 is CASSPRDRPYEQYF. In nucleotides, the CDR3 is TGTGCCAGCAGCCCTAGGGACAGACCCTACGAGCAGTACTTC.

The V and J genes are TRBV5-1 and TRBJ1-6; D is uncertain. The germline V gene has CDR1 SGHRS and CDR2 YFSETQ. The CDR3 sequence is 12 residues long. V was pared by 5 bases and J by 10 bases, with 10 bases between. The CDR3, as DNA: TGCGCCAGCAGGACGGAACTATCACCCCTCCACTTT. Its translation: CASRTELSPLHF. Together with reference TRBV5-1 and TRBJ1-6, the CDR3 gives the full variable domain: KAGVTQTPRYLIKTRGQQVTLSCSPISGHRSVSWYQQTPGQGLQFLFEYFSETQRNKGNFPGRFSGRQFSNSRSEMNVSTLELGDSALYLCASRTELSPLHFGNGTRLTVT.

The genes are TRBV18 and TRBJ1-1; perhaps TRBD1 as D (6 bases). V gave up 3 bases and J gave up 3 bases, with 14 bases separating them. Germline values: CDR1 KGHSH, CDR2 LQKENI. The CDR3 loop spans 15 amino acids. Written as DNA, the CDR3 is TGTGCCAGCTCACCTCTACAGGGTTCGGACACTGAAGCTTTCTTT. It encodes CASSPLQGSDTEAFF.

The chain carries TRBV5-6 and TRBJ2-1; the D is unclear. Trimming shortened V by 0 bases and J by 5 bases, and 15 bases separated the two germline ends. Per the germline V gene, CDR1 is SGHDT and CDR2 is YYEEEE. The CDR3 consists of 16 residues. The CDR3 loop reads CASSLAAVNLNNEQFF. The CDR3 DNA reads TGTGCCAGCAGCTTGGCCGCAGTAAATCTTAACAATGAGCAGTTCTTC. The whole variable domain, filled in from reference TRBV5-6 and TRBJ2-1, reads DAGVTQSPTHLIKTRGQQVTLRCSPKSGHDTVSWYQQALGQGPQFIFQYYEEEERQRGNFPDRFSGHQFPNYSSELNVNALLLGDSALYLCASSLAAVNLNNEQFFGPGTRLTVL.

The chain combines TRBV2 with TRBJ1-5; D possibly corresponds to TRBD1 (6 bases). Germline V lookup: CDR1 SNHLY, CDR2 FYNNEI. Deletions cut 0 bases from V and 6 bases from J, with 12 bases between. The CDR3 contains 15 residues. The CDR3 is CASSEARGAGQPQHF. The CDR3 DNA reads as TGTGCCAGCAGTGAAGCGCGGGGGGCAGGTCAGCCCCAGCATTTT.

This clone has just one count. This chain connects TRBV5-1 to TRBJ2-6, with a weak D call TRBD1 (5 bases). The CDR3 sequence is 17 residues long. In germline, CDR1 is SGHRS, CDR2 YFSETQ. V lost 4 bases and J lost 3, with 17 bases in between. CDR3 sequence: CASSLSNQGGGANVLTF. In nucleotides, the CDR3 is TGCGCCAGCAGCCTATCAAATCAGGGTGGTGGGGCCAACGTCCTGACTTTC.